This T cell receptor beta chain was captured in a study of shared clonotypes between healthy human individuals (TCRdb year 2020). Regarding the study in general: The cohort comprised a couple of women and a few men aged 18 to 49 years. Libraries were prepared and TCR repertoires were sequenced by different laboratories using diverse techniques, in order to increase sequencing depth and limit assay-specific biases. Blood TCR repertoires of five healthy adults were deeply sequenced to estimate repertoire size and the extent of clonotype sharing between individuals. Per donor, three plates each were used for CD4 naive and CD4 memory, two for CD8 naive, and one for CD8 memory. Each donor's leukapheresis produced roughly between roughly 0.9 and 8.9 billion PBMCs. Paper-wide results and their limitations: Only blood was sampled, and tissue TCR repertoires likely differ from those in blood. Approximately 5% of naive CD4, roughly 3.5% of naive CD8, approximately 2.2% of memory CD4, and about 0.4% of memory CD8 clonotypes were shared across a few donors. Compared with non-shared clonotypes, the clonotypes found in all four sorted-subset donors had higher generation probabilities. Pairwise subsampling indicated that sequencing depth was expected to affect the degree of clonotype sharing among donors. Incomplete sequencing was indicated by rarefaction of sorted-subset datasets, despite the large sequencing depth. Because the study included only a small number of donors, the genetic and exposure-history diversity represented was limited. Larger estimated clonotype richness was generally found for naive subsets than for memory subsets.

CD8 naive samples consisted of CD45RO-negative cells that were positively selected for CCR7, yielding a CD45RA+CCR7+ population without TemRA cells. Donors were healthy HIV-negative adults with no recently reported acute infections or vaccinations. Every donor was a Caucasian adult residing in Nashville, Tennessee, USA. Blood was obtained by leukapheresis, after which PBMCs were separated by Ficoll-Histopaque density gradient centrifugation and cryopreserved in liquid nitrogen vapor phase. Analytical flow cytometry was used to check the purity and quantity of each magnetically sorted T cell population. Each sorted fraction had its genomic DNA isolated and then quantified by UV absorbance on a Nanodrop 2000c. Using the deep immunoSEQ assay, TCR CDR3 regions were amplified from genomic DNA by multiplex PCR. Extracted genomic DNA from each cell subset was distributed evenly across all wells of several immunoSEQ 96-well plates, and each plate was treated as a replicate. Each replicate PCR for sorted subsets received around 0.2 ug genomic DNA, equal to tens of thousands of T cell genomes. Purified libraries were quantified with a Qubit 3.0 fluorometer, sized on a Bioanalyzer 2100, and re-quantified with the KAPA Library Quantification kit. Every immunoSEQ 96-well plate was sequenced on a dedicated single-read 150-cycle Illumina NextSeq 550 flow cell. In the paper's pipeline: The immunoSEQ output contained only junctional sequences without quality scores, so filtering could not match that applied to full-length reads. Sequences were annotated with PyIR, a Python wrapper for IgBLAST v1.9, using IMGT germline references to assign V/J genes and CDR3. Reads with weak V/J assignments (E-value above 1e-6), missing CDR3, stop codons, out-of-frame junctions, or ambiguous translated residues were removed. V3J clonotypes were defined as sequences sharing an identical inferred V gene, J gene, and CDR3 amino acid sequence. To compute the percentage overlap between repertoires, the number of shared unique clonotypes was divided by the size of the smaller repertoire. Richness of each repertoire was evaluated using RTK rarefaction, the Chao1 estimator, and Recon v2.1 estimates of unobserved clonotypes. For all TCRbeta clonotypes obtained by the gDNA method from a handful of donors, generation probabilities were computed with OLGA. Imported from immuneACCESS, the table was reduced by TCRdb to in-frame sequences with V and J called. These copies leave out some clones; in studies compared against another copy, an unresolved V gene accounts for under half, and the cause of the remainder is not known. V, J and clone size were drawn from that table, and D and trimming were deduced from the DNA. In all, the sample holds roughly 2.1 million clones, and about 92% of those were seen once. Roughly 1.8% of the sample is held by the ten biggest clonotypes.

CDR1 and CDR2 (SNHLY, FYNNEI) derive from the germline V gene. The CDR3 contains 16 residues, cysteine and phenylalanine counted. The retained sequence is limited to the CDR3, 48 bases, with the frame set at the first base. V lost 4 bases and J lost 7 bases, and the count of bases not matched to a germline gene is 9. Turning to this clone: This receptor's antigen is unknown. No much larger clonotype is one base removed from it; base qualities were not supplied.

The chain employs TRBV2 and TRBJ2-1, with 11 bases matching TRBD2. This receptor was identified in a man between 18 and 29 years old in good health. Some clones in this sample may be carry-over from other donors' samples. The sample was naive CD8+ T cells from PBMCs. Read against the paper, the sample's cell subset or site label means: CD45RA+CCR7+. CDR3 loop: CASSASSGRAWNEQFF. The nucleotides read TGTGCCAGCAGTGCAAGTAGCGGGAGGGCCTGGAATGAGCAGTTCTTC.